This T cell receptor beta chain comes out of a study of T-cell reconstitution after alpha-beta-depleted transplantation in children (dated by TCRdb to 2016 to 2017). For the study in its entirety: Using TCR repertoire profiling, the study quantitatively followed how T-cell immune reconstitution unfolded in children after TCRalphabeta/CD19-depleted allogeneic hematopoietic cell transplantation.

Library creation used PCR. Sequencing used an Illumina HiSeq 2500. TCR libraries were prepared with molecular barcoding, using unique molecular identifiers to normalize TCRbeta repertoire quantification. Clones were called with MiXCR by TCRdb after fastp trimmed the public reads at Q25, and only in-frame beta chains were retained. For every CDR3 protein sequence, its rows merge into one entry that carries the most common genes and DNA. This sample is represented by approximately 340,000 distinct CDR3 sequences; about 9.4% of them were singletons. 2% to 3% of the sample is taken by the ten largest. Looking up the germline V gene yields CDR1 LGHNA and CDR2 YSLEER. V and J are truncated by 1 base and 3 bases respectively, leaving an intervening sequence of 10 bases. The CDR3 holds 15 amino acids from the cysteine to the phenylalanine. Kept here is only the CDR3 DNA, which spans 45 bases and is read in frame from base 1.

On this clonotype: There is no known antigen for this receptor. No qualities accompany the bases; no much larger clone lies one base away.

The sequence came from a human donor who donated a stem cell graft to a child with acute lymphoblastic leukemia. This sample comprised PBMCs from the stem cell graft donor, obtained from the stem cell graft. In this chain, TRBV4-3 is recombined with TRBJ2-1; the D gene is perhaps TRBD1, on 5 matching bases. The nucleotides read TGCGCCAGCAGCCAAGGTTGGGGCTACTACAATGAGCAGTTCTTC. Translated, it gives CASSQGWGYYNEQFF.